Listed below are T cell receptor beta chains from one sample, sequenced in a study of blood T cell repertoires in COVID-19. Some clones are missing from TCRdb's copy, which holds only in-frame ones; the method was immunoSEQ multiplex PCR. The data show over 200,000 clones, almost 90% seen once. The sample taken for sequencing was peripheral blood. Receptor source: a young man with active or convalescent COVID-19. Both conserved end residues are part of each CDR3. D genes are given only for firm matches. A clone size is listed for some rows: how often the clone was seen (once, few, many), or a class if it is expanded.

CSASRSEGTFETQYF,TGCAGTGCTAGTCGTTCAGAGGGCACATTTGAGACCCAGTACTTC,NA,TRBJ2-5,TRBV20-1,NA
CASSSGSHPGNTIYF,TGTGCCAGCAGTTCGGGGTCCCATCCTGGAAACACCATATATTTT,few,TRBJ1-3,TRBV27,NA
CASSWPGQQETQYF,TGTGCCAGCAGTTGGCCGGGACAGCAAGAGACCCAGTACTTC,once,TRBJ2-5,TRBV28,TRBD1
CASRQGALDGYTF,TGTGCCAGCAGACAGGGGGCGTTAGATGGCTACACCTTC,few,TRBJ1-2,TRBV27,TRBD1
CASALGVSGANVLTF,TGTGCCAGCGCCCTCGGGGTGTCTGGGGCCAACGTCCTGACTTTC,NA,TRBJ2-6,TRBV27,NA
CASSHSGDRNQPQHF,TGTGCCAGCAGTCATTCAGGGGATAGGAATCAGCCCCAGCATTTT,NA,TRBJ1-5,TRBV6-1,NA
CASSLGLAGRGELFF,TGTGCCAGCAGCTTGGGACTAGCGGGCCGCGGGGAGCTGTTTTTT,NA,TRBJ2-2,TRBV5-4,TRBD2
CASSQDRSQATQYF,TGTGCCAGCAGCCAAGACCGGTCTCAGGCAACGCAGTATTTT,NA,TRBJ2-3,TRBV4-2,NA
CAWPTGMGFTF,TGTGCCTGGCCTACAGGGATGGGGTTCACCTTC,NA,TRBJ1-2,TRBV30,NA
CSASREDRQYF,TGCAGTGCTTCCCGGGAGGATCGGCAGTATTTT,NA,TRBJ2-3,TRBV20-1,TRBD2
CASSLSGQGYGYTF,TGTGCCAGCAGTTTATCGGGACAGGGGTATGGCTACACCTTC,once,TRBJ1-2,TRBV27,TRBD1
CASRTPTSGSYEQYF,TGCGCCAGCAGGACTCCTACTAGCGGGTCCTACGAGCAGTACTTC,once,TRBJ2-7,TRBV10-2,TRBD2
CASSQSGFPMNTEAFF,TGTGCCAGCAGCCAGTCAGGGTTTCCTATGAACACTGAAGCTTTCTTT,NA,TRBJ1-1,TRBV7-9,NA
CASSDLGHSTDTQYF,TGTGCCAGCAGCGATTTGGGACACAGCACAGATACGCAGTATTTT,NA,TRBJ2-3,TRBV9,NA
CASSMLGSHYGYTF,TGTGCCAGCAGCATGCTAGGGAGCCACTATGGCTACACCTTC,few,TRBJ1-2,TRBV7-9,NA
CASSPRQGAFNQPQHF,TGTGCCAGCAGCCCCCGACAGGGGGCTTTCAATCAGCCCCAGCATTTT,NA,TRBJ1-5,TRBV5-8,TRBD1
CASSLAPEYGYTF,TGTGCCAGCAGCTTAGCTCCAGAATATGGCTACACCTTC,NA,TRBJ1-2,TRBV11-2,NA
CASSLESSNYGYTF,TGCGCCAGCAGCTTGGAGAGTAGTAACTATGGCTACACCTTC,NA,TRBJ1-2,TRBV5-1,NA
CASSDRTAGTGNTIYF,TGTGCCAGCAGTGACAGGACAGCGGGGACTGGAAACACCATATATTTT,NA,TRBJ1-3,TRBV2,NA
CASSDSGGPHAEQFF,TGTGCCAGCAGTGACTCGGGAGGGCCCCACGCTGAGCAGTTCTTC,few,TRBJ2-1,TRBV2,TRBD2
CASSLVPQGNQPQHF,TGTGCCAGCAGCTTGGTCCCCCAGGGTAATCAGCCCCAGCATTTT,NA,TRBJ1-5,TRBV5-5,NA
CASGRPTREQFF,TGTGCCAGTGGACGACCGACTAGGGAGCAGTTCTTC,NA,TRBJ2-1,TRBV19,NA
CSVEGSSGRVDEQFF,TGCAGCGTTGAAGGGAGTAGCGGGAGGGTGGATGAGCAGTTCTTC,NA,TRBJ2-1,TRBV29-1,TRBD2
CASSQIQRDTEAFF,TGTGCCAGCAGCCAAATCCAGCGGGACACTGAAGCTTTCTTT,NA,TRBJ1-1,TRBV14,NA
CASTASGGFSEAFF,TGTGCCAGCACCGCCTCGGGGGGCTTCTCTGAAGCTTTCTTT,NA,TRBJ1-1,TRBV7-2,NA
CASGLYTEAFF,TGTGCCAGCGGGCTTTATACTGAAGCTTTCTTT,few,TRBJ1-1,TRBV7-9,NA
CATSSQGIQGYTF,TGTGCCACCAGCAGCCAGGGGATTCAGGGCTACACCTTC,NA,TRBJ1-2,TRBV15,NA
CASSFWSERGLTGELFF,TGTGCCAGCAGCTTTTGGTCGGAAAGGGGGCTAACCGGGGAGCTGTTTTTT,NA,TRBJ2-2,TRBV5-4,TRBD1
CASSLGRTSGSSYEQYF,TGTGCCAGCAGCTTAGGAAGGACTAGCGGGAGCTCCTACGAGCAGTACTTC,once,TRBJ2-7,TRBV7-8,TRBD2
CATSRGDRGEVGANVLTF,TGTGCCACCAGCAGAGGCGACAGGGGGGAGGTTGGGGCCAACGTCCTGACTTTC,NA,TRBJ2-6,TRBV15,TRBD1
CSARDRQNEKLFF,TGCAGCGCTAGGGACAGGCAGAATGAAAAACTGTTTTTT,NA,TRBJ1-4,TRBV29-1,TRBD1
CASSPFGGGYEQYF,TGCGCCAGCAGCCCATTTGGGGGAGGCTACGAGCAGTACTTC,NA,TRBJ2-7,TRBV4-3,NA
CASSWTSGTYEQYF,TGTGCCAGCAGCTGGACTAGCGGAACCTACGAGCAGTACTTC,NA,TRBJ2-7,TRBV7-2,TRBD2
CAWSVLRDLTF,TGTGCCTGGAGTGTTCTTCGGGACCTGACTTTC,once,TRBJ2-6,TRBV30,NA
CASSQDGASGFIPLGAEQFF,TGTGCCAGCAGCCAAGATGGGGCTAGCGGGTTCATTCCCCTAGGGGCTGAGCAGTTCTTC,NA,TRBJ2-1,TRBV14,TRBD2
CASSSNRGIGAFF,TGCGCCAGCAGTTCTAACAGGGGAATTGGAGCTTTCTTT,NA,TRBJ1-1,TRBV10-1,TRBD1
CSARGQGLIYGYTF,TGCAGCGCCCGAGGGCAGGGGCTCATTTATGGCTACACCTTC,NA,TRBJ1-2,TRBV29-1,NA
CASSAGLKDTQYF,TGTGCCAGCAGTGCGGGACTAAAAGATACGCAGTATTTT,NA,TRBJ2-3,TRBV2,TRBD2
CASTFGRGGLALHF,TGTGCCAGCACCTTTGGACGAGGAGGTTTGGCCCTCCACTTT,NA,TRBJ1-6,TRBV13,NA
CASSSGTGTAVYEQYF,TGTGCCAGCAGCTCAGGGACCGGGACAGCGGTCTACGAGCAGTACTTC,NA,TRBJ2-7,TRBV5-4,TRBD1
CASSGEGFTNYGYTF,TGTGCCAGCAGCGGGGAGGGCTTTACAAACTATGGCTACACCTTC,NA,TRBJ1-2,TRBV11-2,NA
CASSQQGLAETEAAYNEQFF,TGTGCCAGCAGCCAACAGGGACTAGCGGAAACGGAGGCGGCCTACAATGAGCAGTTCTTC,NA,TRBJ2-1,TRBV3-1/TRBV3-2,TRBD2
CASSSLTYVEQYF,TGTGCCAGCAGCTCACTAACTTACGTCGAGCAGTACTTC,NA,TRBJ2-7,TRBV7-9,NA
CSVQISGTQETQYF,TGCAGCGTTCAAATAAGCGGAACCCAAGAGACCCAGTACTTC,NA,TRBJ2-5,TRBV29-1,NA